This T cell receptor (beta chain) was recorded in a study of T cells in Graves' hyperthyroidism and ophthalmopathy. Researchers took RNA transcripts and amplified the TCR beta CDR3 regions from them. First-round RT-PCR with HTBI primers amplified the TCR CDR3 region. TCRdb ran MiXCR on the multiplex PCR reads and lists one entry per CDR3 protein. The profile covers 650,000 to 700,000 distinct CDR3 sequences, with 17% appearing a single time and 15% to 17% taken by the ten largest. Study-wide results and limits: Ophthalmopathy onset followed model prediction by a median roughly 6.5 months.

This CDR3 region has 16 residues. Germline V gives CDR1 MNHEY, CDR2 SMNVEV (reference sequence). V shed 6 bases, J shed 4 bases, and the junction held 9 bases outside the gene matches. Many counts were recorded for this clonotype. Its antigen is unidentified. Sequenced input: blood. The sequence was collected from a middle-aged man with Graves' hyperthyroidism. The chain couples TRBV27 to TRBJ2-7; 13 bases are shared with TRBD2. The chain's CDR3 is CASSLSGTSGIYEQYF. CDR3 DNA sequence: TGTGCCAGCAGCCTAAGTGGGACTAGCGGGATATACGAGCAGTACTTC.